This TCR beta chain was documented in a study of blood T cell repertoires in COVID-19 (dated by TCRdb to between 2020 and 2021). For context, the study as a whole: Samples from collaborators originated in the United States, Italy and Spain and spanned both the acute and convalescent phases of COVID-19. The prospective study material was composed of cDNA or gDNA derived from T cells, B-cell-depleted T cells, or PBMCs. Subjects who had been exposed to COVID-19, were actively infected with it, or had recovered from it provided the deeply sampled blood TCRbeta repertoires that made up the dataset. The repertoires were made available in a free public database intended to serve as a resource for research on the immune response to SARS-CoV-2. The samples were drawn from two sources: the first 160 participants of the ongoing ImmuneRACE study, and 1,000 to 1,500 subjects contributed by 6 global collaborators. Sample metadata almost always included a de-identified subject ID, COVID-19 status, age in years and sex. HLA class I and class II types, where available, came from metadata supplied by the sample provider rather than from assay-based typing. Results and caveats for the whole study, not just this receptor: The amount of clinical and demographic metadata varied by source and participant and was provided uncurated.

The CDR3 covers 9 residues, taking in both the cysteine and the phenylalanine. The kept DNA is CDR3 alone, 27 bases in frame from the first base. V is shortened by 10 bases, J by 15 bases, and the region joining them spans 13 bases. CDR1 and CDR2 are drawn from the germline V gene: SGHNT, YENEEA. This clone has just one count. What this receptor recognizes is not known. Base qualities are not provided; no much larger clone lies one nucleotide away. TCRbeta CDR3 regions were amplified from genomic DNA using the immunoSEQ Assay, a bias-controlled multiplex PCR. Concerning the study's data processing: Nucleated cell counts per sample were estimated from amplification of reference gene primers within the assay. Sequence reads were collapsed and filtered to measure the absolute abundance of every unique TCRbeta CDR3 rearrangement. For each sample, productive Simpson clonality was calculated as the square root of Simpson's diversity index over productive rearrangements. This is the immuneACCESS table as TCRdb keeps it, with only in-frame sequences that have V and J called. A part of the clones is gone; compared with another copy, unresolved V genes explain less than half, and the rest is unexplained. Clone size and the V and J calls come from that table; the DNA yielded D and trimming. The sample table lists over 200,000 clones, 88% of them with a count of one. The ten largest clonotypes hold 0.9% to 1% of the sample.

A second Seattle source provided samples from volunteer blood donors who had recovered from COVID-19. The collaborating institutions used their own protocols to collect whole blood in K2EDTA tubes. For TCRbeta analysis, collaborators shipped samples as frozen whole blood, isolated PBMCs, or DNA extracted from either of those sample types. Rearrangement joined TRBV11-3 to TRBJ1-5, with the D gene too uncertain to name. The clonotype was recovered from a woman in her 40s who had recovered from COVID-19. Sequencing was carried out using peripheral blood. The CDR3 loop reads CATQIGGHF. The sequenced DNA: TGTGCCACCCAAATAGGCGGGCATTTT.